This record looks at one TCR beta chain sequence and its context. The antigen this receptor binds is unknown. These data come from a study of T cells expressing NK-cell markers (TCRdb year 2020). Broadly, across the study: Three sorted T-cell subsets (CD3+CD56+NKG2C+, CD3+CD56+NKG2C- and CD3+CD56-NKG2C+) from several donors had their TCR beta-chain repertoires profiled. Illumina HiSeq 2000/2500, MiSeq or NextSeq was used to sequence libraries as 2 x 150 bp reads. Among the eight sequenced donors, seven were HCMV-seropositive and one was HCMV-seronegative. The study sequenced eight donors, all healthy volunteers chosen at random: three men and five women.

The germline V gene encodes CDR1 SGHRS and CDR2 YFSETQ. Including the terminal cysteine and phenylalanine, the CDR3 comprises 15 residues. There is no recorded DNA. The data were produced on an Illumina HiSeq 2000. The TCR beta cDNA libraries were made using 5'RACE template switching, a step that added both a universal primer site and unique molecular identifiers. Synthesis of cDNA was primed from the TCR beta constant segment and was followed by two consecutive PCR amplification steps. Under the source paper's analysis protocol: Reads were demultiplexed and grouped by UMI with MIGEC, and clonotypes were assembled and quantified with MiTCR. To exclude erroneous sequences, any TCR cDNA sequence not supported by at least two reads was discarded. The tcR package was used for downstream repertoire analysis, and clonotypes were matched across fractions by CDR3 nucleotide sequence plus V segment. Antigen specificity was annotated against VDJdb with VDJmatch, allowing one amino acid substitution in CDR3. Reads reprocessed by TCRdb are summarized as one entry per CDR3 protein sequence, and DNA is absent. What appears here as the V and J calls and clone size reflects TCRdb's work, not the paper's. This sample's clone table shows 200,000 to 300,000 distinct CDR3 sequences. Of the sample, about 0.39% is held by the ten largest clones.

Beyond this particular receptor, the publication reports: It remained unclear whether the expanded NKG2C-expressing T cell clones were specific for HCMV antigens. Those dominant clonotypes were again the most abundant among CD3+CD56-NKG2C+ cells in a handful of donors, at about 28.3-65%. For more than 5 donors, the dominant CD3+CD56+NKG2C+ clonotypes were among the top 10 CD8+ clonotypes and accounted for roughly 1.0-7.5% of CD8+ T cells.

HCMV serostatus was determined by detecting HCMV-specific IgG in serum with a commercial ELISA kit. Peripheral blood mononuclear cells were isolated from blood by Ficoll density gradient centrifugation. Rearrangement joined TRBV5-1 to TRBJ1-3; lacking DNA, the TRBD1 call made by TCRdb goes unchecked. This sequence originates from a man between 18 and 29 years old in good health. Donor details come from another sample of the same person, matched by shared clones. Source material: blood T cells: a sorted CD56 or NKG2C T cell subset, CD4+ or CD8+ T cells, or bulk PBMC T cells (not recorded which). CDR3 sequence: CASSLDGTVGNTIYF.